Included here is one T cell receptor (beta chain) sequence, with context. V lost 4 bases, J lost 15 bases, and 6 bases stayed unmatched. Germline V CDR1 and CDR2: SGHTA, FQGNSA. The CDR3 is made up of 12 amino acids. These data come from a study of T cells in Graves' hyperthyroidism and ophthalmopathy. The authors obtained PBMCs from more than 8 ml of fresh peripheral blood. It was RNA transcripts that yielded the amplified TCR beta CDR3 regions. Primed by the HTBI set, a first-round RT-PCR was run on the TCR CDR3. TCRdb ran MiXCR on the multiplex PCR reads and lists one entry per CDR3 protein. The table shows 690,000 or so distinct CDR3 sequences, with approximately 19% occurring only once.

This chain connects TRBV7-2 to TRBJ2-2, with 9 bases identical to TRBD2. Sequencing was carried out using blood. This TCR was sampled from a woman between 50 and 59 years old with Graves' hyperthyroidism that later progressed to Graves' ophthalmopathy. The CDR3 DNA sequence: TGTGCCAGCAGCTCCCCCGCGGGGGGGTTGTTTTTT. Amino acid sequence: CASSSPAGGLFF.